This TCR beta chain was profiled in a study of T cells in Graves' hyperthyroidism and ophthalmopathy. Whole-study findings and limits: Blood held most thyroid clonotypes expanded above 0.001 frequency.

This clonotype was seen at least ten times. The target antigen is unknown. This sample holds PBMCs from less than 13 ml fresh peripheral blood. Regions amplified from RNA transcripts were the TCR beta CDR3 regions. The TCR CDR3 first-round RT-PCR relied on the HTBI primer set. TCRdb fed the multiplex PCR reads into MiXCR, producing one record per CDR3 protein. The sample holds 550,000 to 700,000 distinct CDR3 sequences, roughly 15% seen once. This CDR3 spans 14 amino acids. CDR1 and CDR2 (germline): MNHNS, SASEGT. Trimming took off 1 base at V and 9 bases at J, with 13 bases between the two ends. V usage is TRBV6-1 and J usage is TRBJ1-5; a weak D match, TRBD1 (5 bases). The clonotype comes from a woman aged 40 to 49 with Graves' ophthalmopathy. Sequencing input: blood. CDR3 DNA sequence: TGTGCCAGCAGTGAAGTGGGGCCGCGGGGGCCCCAGCATTTT. Amino acids: CASSEVGPRGPQHF.